The 18 T cell receptor beta chains reported below all come from one sample, sequenced in a study of post-analysis software for immune sequencing data. Broader study findings: TRBV5-6, TRBV5-1 and TRBV20-1 were among 4 or 5 TRBV segments more frequent in patients than controls.

Their specific antigens are unknown. Included in the TCR beta cDNA libraries were unique molecular identifiers. TCRdb used MiXCR to reprocess the PCR reads, holding one entry per CDR3 protein. The table has fewer than 850,000 distinct CDR3 sequences, 25% to 30% seen once; the top ten hold approximately 0.6%. The sample taken for sequencing was blood. Source of these receptors: a girl under 18 with multiple sclerosis.

The sample holds one count of this clonotype. CDR3 in DNA: TGTGCCAGCAGTTCACTCGACAGGGCAGAGACCCAGTACTTC. This sequence encodes CASSSLDRAETQYF. V gene TRBV28 combines with J gene TRBJ2-7, with 7 bases fitting TRBD1. The J call may be mistaken, given a closer DNA end match to TRBJ2-5. Germline V lookup: CDR1 MDHEN, CDR2 SYDVKM. This CDR3 has 14 amino acids.

This clonotype has more than one count but fewer than ten. J is TRBJ2-5 and V is TRBV25-1; D remains ambiguous. Deletions cut 1 base from V and 0 bases from J, with 15 bases between. The CDR3 is made up of 17 amino acids. The germline V gene has CDR1 MGHDK and CDR2 SYGVNS. The CDR3 protein is CASSESFKASNQETQYF. The CDR3 DNA reads as TGTGCCAGCAGTGAATCATTTAAGGCATCCAACCAAGAGACCCAGTACTTC.

The chain joins TRBV7-2 to TRBJ1-2; D is possibly TRBD1 (5 bases). This CDR3 contains 16 residues. From germline, CDR1 is SGHTA and CDR2 FQGNSA. Trimming stripped 1 base from V and 8 bases from J, with 20 bases between. The CDR3 loop reads CASSLDPGRTAWGYTF. The CDR3 bases are TGTGCCAGCAGCTTAGACCCGGGACGGACCGCCTGGGGCTACACCTTC.

The chain has TRBV10-3 and TRBJ1-5; D unresolved. The germline V gene has CDR1 ENHRY and CDR2 SYGVKD. V lost 0 bases and J lost 6, with 12 bases in between. The CDR3 spans 15 residues. The CDR3: CAISESFLQSQPQHF. The CDR3 DNA reads as TGTGCCATCAGTGAGTCGTTCCTTCAATCTCAGCCCCAGCATTTT.

This clonotype was seen only a few times. The CDR3 DNA sequence: TGTGCCAGCAGCTTATATGGTTTTAATAGCAATCAGCCCCAGCATTTT. Its protein is CASSLYGFNSNQPQHF. The V call is TRBV7-2, the J call TRBJ1-5; D is undetermined. CDR1 is SGHTA and CDR2 is FQGNSA in the germline V gene. Trimming removed 2 bases from V and 0 bases from J, with 11 bases in between. The CDR3 has 16 amino acids.

This rearrangement joins TRBV19 to TRBJ2-1; 10 bases line up with TRBD2. The V gene end was trimmed by 3 bases and the J gene end by 10 bases; junction bases not matched to a gene: 6. Per germline, CDR1 LNHDA and CDR2 SQIVND (reference sequence). This CDR3 is 14 amino acids long. This CDR3 is CASSILAGALEQFF. The CDR3 DNA follows: TGTGCCAGTAGTATCCTAGCGGGAGCACTCGAGCAGTTCTTC. The full variable domain, rest sourced from reference TRBV19 and TRBJ2-1, is DGGITQSPKYLFRKEGQNVTLSCEQNLNHDAMYWYRQDPGQGLRLIYYSQIVNDFQKGDIAEGYSVSREKKESFPLTVTSAQKNPTAFYLCASSILAGALEQFFGPGTRLTVL.

This clonotype was counted a few times. J is TRBJ2-1 and V is TRBV20-1; 8 bases agree with TRBD2. Germline V gene data show CDR1 as DFQATT and CDR2 as SNEGSKA (reference sequence). This CDR3 has 15 residues. V trimming: 4 bases; J trimming: 9 bases; junction bases outside the gene matches: 14. CDR3 in amino acids: CSANYPGSGILEQFF. The CDR3 DNA sequence: TGCAGTGCTAATTACCCGGGTAGCGGGATTCTTGAGCAGTTCTTC.

This clonotype has only a few counts. J is TRBJ2-1 and V is TRBV15; weak D call: TRBD2 (5 bases). In germline, CDR1 is LNHNV, CDR2 YYDKDF (reference sequence). Trimming took 3 bases from V and 4 from J, leaving 7 bases between them. This CDR3 contains 13 residues. The CDR3 sequence: CATSRTGYNEQFF. In DNA, the CDR3 is TGTGCCACCAGCAGGACGGGATACAATGAGCAGTTCTTC.

This clonotype appeared many times. The rearrangement links TRBV29-1 to TRBJ2-7; 13 nucleotides line up with TRBD2. Germline-derived CDR1 and CDR2 are SQVTM and ANQGSEA. The length of the CDR3 is 13 residues. V dropped 7 bases and J dropped 3; count of bases not matched to a gene: 3. CDR3 loop: CSALAGGFYEQYF. The DNA of the CDR3 is TGCAGCGCACTAGCGGGAGGGTTCTACGAGCAGTACTTC.

This clonotype was observed a few times. The V and J genes are TRBV7-9 and TRBJ1-1, with D perhaps TRBD1 (5 bases). CDR1 SEHNR and CDR2 FQNEAQ come from the germline V gene (reference sequence). V was trimmed by 5 bases and J by 1 base, leaving 20 bases between them. The CDR3 runs to 17 residues. The CDR3 reads CASSPLPGPEANTEAFF. In DNA form, the CDR3 reads TGTGCCAGCAGCCCTCTACCAGGGCCGGAGGCGAACACTGAAGCTTTCTTT. Supplemented by reference TRBV7-9 and TRBJ1-1, the full variable domain reads DTGVSQNPRHKITKRGQNVTFRCDPISEHNRLYWYRQTLGQGPEFLTYFQNEAQLEKSRLLSDRFSAERPKGSFSTLEIQRTEQGDSAMYLCASSPLPGPEANTEAFFGQGTRLTVV.

The rearrangement uses TRBV7-2 and TRBJ2-3; 7 bases match TRBD1. The CDR3 sequence is 15 residues long. In germline, CDR1 is SGHTA, CDR2 FQGNSA. The junction had 11 bases not matched to a gene; V was cut back by 5 bases and J by 6 bases. The CDR3 reads CASSLKDDRADTQYF. Here the CDR3 DNA reads TGTGCCAGCAGCCTCAAGGACGACAGGGCTGATACGCAGTATTTT.

This clonotype was seen only a few times. This chain joins TRBV19 and TRBJ1-6, with D possibly being TRBD1 (6 bases). Germline V gene data show CDR1 as LNHDA and CDR2 as SQIVND (reference sequence). V was clipped by 4 bases and J by 8 bases, with 9 bases between them. The CDR3 covers 13 residues. The CDR3 protein is CASSTGVYSPLHF. The CDR3 coding sequence is TGTGCCAGTAGTACAGGGGTGTATTCACCCCTCCACTTT.

This rearrangement joins TRBV28 to TRBJ1-5; 8 positions match TRBD1. Trimming cost V 3 bases and J 1 base; bases outside gene matches: 5. CDR3 length: 16 residues. Germline CDR1 is MDHEN and CDR2 is SYDVKM. The CDR3 region is CASSFLGQGSNQPQHF. The DNA for the CDR3 is TGTGCCAGCAGTTTTCTCGGACAGGGCAGCAATCAGCCCCAGCATTTT.

This clonotype was detected ten times or more. The chain employs TRBV20-1 and TRBJ1-2, with a tentative D call TRBD1 (6 bases). The CDR3 sequence is 10 residues long. CDR1 is DFQATT and CDR2 is SNEGSKA in the germline V gene (reference sequence). V dropped 6 bases and J dropped 8 bases, with 10 bases sitting between them. The CDR3 DNA is TGCAGTGCCAAAACAGGGGGCTACACCTTC. It translates to CSAKTGGYTF.

The chain joins TRBV7-8 to TRBJ2-7; 10 bases are shared with TRBD1. The germline V gene has CDR1 SGHVS and CDR2 FQNEAQ. Losses at the gene ends were 5 bases for V and 2 bases for J; bases not matched to a gene: 6. The CDR3 loop spans 15 amino acids. The CDR3 nucleotides are TGTGCCAGCAGCCGAACCGGGACAGGGGCCTACGAGCAGTACTTC. Amino acids: CASSRTGTGAYEQYF.

This clonotype was observed a few times. The gene calls are TRBV6-5 and TRBJ1-1, with 7 bases identical to TRBD1. This CDR3 spans 15 amino acids. Trimming took 4 bases from V and 3 from J; bases not matched to a gene: 8. Germline V CDR1 and CDR2: MNHEY, SVGAGI. CDR3 sequence: CASSSNRGSDTEAFF. CDR3 DNA sequence: TGTGCCAGCAGTTCAAACAGGGGTTCGGACACTGAAGCTTTCTTT.

J is TRBJ2-1 and V is TRBV9, with no clear D. This CDR3 region has 14 residues. Germline V lookup: CDR1 SGDLS, CDR2 YYNGEE. The V end was cut by 4 bases, the J end by 8 bases, with 16 bases between. CDR3 in DNA: TGTGCCAGCAGCCCTCGTGGAGCGTGGGATGAGCAGTTCTTC. It yields the protein CASSPRGAWDEQFF.

This sequence joins TRBV6-5 and TRBJ1-1; D not resolved. The CDR3 consists of 14 residues. The germline V and J ends were trimmed by 5 bases and 0 bases, with 10 bases remaining between them. The germline V gene has CDR1 MNHEY and CDR2 SVGAGI. The CDR3 reads CASSKRIMNTEAFF. DNA of the CDR3: TGTGCCAGCAGTAAAAGGATCATGAACACTGAAGCTTTCTTT.